This TCR beta chain was sequenced for a study of blood T cells in healthy people across ages. This CDR3 contains 14 residues. Germline CDR1 reads DFQATT; CDR2 reads SNEGSKA (reference sequence). V was trimmed by 6 bases and J by 5 bases, leaving 18 bases between them. A few counts support this clonotype. A second about 7 to 12 cycle PCR used barcoded and J-beta primers. TCRdb reprocessed the 5' RACE reads via MiXCR and lists one record per CDR3 protein. The sample records about 1,500,000 distinct CDR3 sequences, approximately 30% being singletons. This rearrangement joins TRBV20-1 to TRBJ2-3; D might be TRBD1 or TRBD2, each matching 6 bases. The sequence derives from a woman in her 30s in good health. Source material: blood. The CDR3 nucleotides are TGCAGTGCCAGCTTAAGAGGGGGGAAAGATACGCAGTATTTT. Translating it yields CSASLRGGKDTQYF.